This T cell receptor beta chain stems from a study of beta chain features in type 1 diabetes. Germline loops: CDR1 GTSNPN, CDR2 SVGIG (reference sequence). Deletions cut 0 bases from V and 10 bases from J, with 16 bases between. The CDR3 covers 15 residues. Study outcomes and limitations: The naive, central memory and Treg TCRB repertoires showed an apparent similarity that was greater among patients than among healthy donors.

Note on this clone: What it binds is not known.

TCRB transcripts that were expressed got sequenced, as all of the isolated RNA had been reverse transcribed. Only in-frame clones appear in the TCRdb table, and some are missing; sequencing was by immunoSEQ multiplex PCR. In the table there are about 260,000 clones, roughly two thirds of which are singletons. V is TRBV30 and J is TRBJ1-6, with D unclear. This clonotype was sampled from a man aged 25-40 years in good health. Material for sequencing was naive CD4+ T cells from blood. The CDR3 DNA is TGTGCCTGGAGTGTACGGGGAAGGGAGAGATCACCCCTCCACTTT. Amino acid sequence: CAWSVRGRERSPLHF.